This T cell receptor (beta chain) was identified during a study of T cells in women clearing cervical HPV infection. Of note for this clone: The read comes to an end 3 residues before the CDR3 does, leaving the germline J gene to fill in the end.

Prevalent HPV16 infections were excluded; only incident single HPV16 infections included. Repertoires were generated with immunoSEQ multiplex PCR, while TCRdb's copy carries only in-frame clones and drops some. The table for this sample gives 23,000 or so clones. The CDR3 contains 14 residues. Germline CDR1 reads DFQATT; CDR2 reads SNEGSKA (reference sequence). The chain links TRBV20-1 to TRBJ1-2; perhaps TRBD1 as D (6 bases). The clonotype originates from a woman between 18 and 75 years old with a cervical HPV16 infection that either progressed to CIN3+ or cleared (not recorded which). Source material: blood buffy coat. The CDR3 DNA, read in part, is TGCAGTGCTAGATTTGTAGCGGGGGCAGAGACC. Translated, it gives CSARFVAGAET. The full-length CDR3 reads as CSARFVAGAETYTF.